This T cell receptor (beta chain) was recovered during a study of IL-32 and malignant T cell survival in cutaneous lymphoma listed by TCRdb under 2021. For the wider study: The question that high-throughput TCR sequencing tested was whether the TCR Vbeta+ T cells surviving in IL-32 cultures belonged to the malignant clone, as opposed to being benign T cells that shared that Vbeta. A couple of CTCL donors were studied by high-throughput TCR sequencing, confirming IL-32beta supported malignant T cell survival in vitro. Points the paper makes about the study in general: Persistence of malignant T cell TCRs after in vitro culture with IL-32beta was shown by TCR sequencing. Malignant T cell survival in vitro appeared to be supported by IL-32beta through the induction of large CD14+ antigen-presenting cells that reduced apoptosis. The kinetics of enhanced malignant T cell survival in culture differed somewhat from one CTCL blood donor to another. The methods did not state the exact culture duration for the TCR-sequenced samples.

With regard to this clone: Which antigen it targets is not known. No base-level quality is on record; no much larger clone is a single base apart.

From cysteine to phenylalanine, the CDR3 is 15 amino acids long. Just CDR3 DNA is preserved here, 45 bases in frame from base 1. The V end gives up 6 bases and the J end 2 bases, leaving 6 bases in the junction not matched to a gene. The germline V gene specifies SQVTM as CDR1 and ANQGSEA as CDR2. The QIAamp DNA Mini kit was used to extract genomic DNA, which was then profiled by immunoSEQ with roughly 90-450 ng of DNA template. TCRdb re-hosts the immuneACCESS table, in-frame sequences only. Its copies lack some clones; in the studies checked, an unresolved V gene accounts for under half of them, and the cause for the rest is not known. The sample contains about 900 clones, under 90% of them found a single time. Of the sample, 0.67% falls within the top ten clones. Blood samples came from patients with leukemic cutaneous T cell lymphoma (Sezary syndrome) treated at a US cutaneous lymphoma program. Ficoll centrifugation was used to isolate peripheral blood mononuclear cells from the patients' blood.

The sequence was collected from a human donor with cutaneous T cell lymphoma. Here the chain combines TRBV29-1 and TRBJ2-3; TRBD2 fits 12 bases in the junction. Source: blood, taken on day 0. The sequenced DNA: TGCAGCGTCTCGACTAGCGGGGGCCTCACAGATACGCAGTATTTT. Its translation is CSVSTSGGLTDTQYF.